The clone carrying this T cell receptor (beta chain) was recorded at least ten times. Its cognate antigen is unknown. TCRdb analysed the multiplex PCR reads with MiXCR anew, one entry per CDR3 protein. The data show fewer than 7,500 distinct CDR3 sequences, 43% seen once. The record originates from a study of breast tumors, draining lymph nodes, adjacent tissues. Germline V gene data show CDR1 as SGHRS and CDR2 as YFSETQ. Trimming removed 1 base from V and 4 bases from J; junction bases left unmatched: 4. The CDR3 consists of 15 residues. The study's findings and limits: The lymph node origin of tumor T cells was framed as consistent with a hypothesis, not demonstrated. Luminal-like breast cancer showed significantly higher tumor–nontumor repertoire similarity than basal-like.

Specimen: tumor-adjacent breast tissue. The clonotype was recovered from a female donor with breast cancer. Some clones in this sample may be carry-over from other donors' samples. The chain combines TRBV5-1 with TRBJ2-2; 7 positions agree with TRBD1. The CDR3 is CASSLSTGPTGELFF. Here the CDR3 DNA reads TGCGCCAGCAGCTTGTCGACAGGGCCCACCGGGGAGCTGTTTTTT.